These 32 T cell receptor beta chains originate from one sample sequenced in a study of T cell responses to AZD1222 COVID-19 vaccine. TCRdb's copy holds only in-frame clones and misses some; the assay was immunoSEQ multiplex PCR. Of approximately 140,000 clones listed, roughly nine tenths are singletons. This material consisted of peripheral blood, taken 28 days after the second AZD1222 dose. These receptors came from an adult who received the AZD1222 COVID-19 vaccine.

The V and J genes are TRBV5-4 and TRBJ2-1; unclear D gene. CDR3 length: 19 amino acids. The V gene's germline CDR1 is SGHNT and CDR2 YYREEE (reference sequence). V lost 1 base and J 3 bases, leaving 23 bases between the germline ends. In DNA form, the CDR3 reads TGTGCCAGCAGCTTGTTGTCATTTCTCGGTGGGCTAGACTACAATGAGCAGTTCTTC. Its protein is CASSLLSFLGGLDYNEQFF.

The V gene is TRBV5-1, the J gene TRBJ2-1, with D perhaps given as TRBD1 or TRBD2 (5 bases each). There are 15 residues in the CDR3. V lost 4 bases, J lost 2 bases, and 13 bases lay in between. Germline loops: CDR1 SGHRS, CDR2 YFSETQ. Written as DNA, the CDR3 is TGCGCCAGCAGCATAGGGACGGCGGCCTACAATGAGCAGTTCTTC. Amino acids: CASSIGTAAYNEQFF.

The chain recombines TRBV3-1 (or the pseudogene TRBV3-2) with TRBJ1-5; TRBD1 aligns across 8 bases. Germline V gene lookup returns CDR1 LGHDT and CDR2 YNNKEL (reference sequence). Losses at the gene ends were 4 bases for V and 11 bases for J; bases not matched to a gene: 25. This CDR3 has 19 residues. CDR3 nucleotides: TGTGCCAGCAGCCTCCATCCTTCGCCGAGGGACAGGCAAGGTTTTGCCCAGCATTTT. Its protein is CASSLHPSPRDRQGFAQHF.

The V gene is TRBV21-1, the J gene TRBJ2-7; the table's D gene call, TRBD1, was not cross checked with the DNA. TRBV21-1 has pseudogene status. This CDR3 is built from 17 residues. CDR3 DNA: TGTGCCAGCACCTTTCCTCCCGACAGTCTTCCCGTGGGGGAGCAGTACTTC. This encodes CASTFPPDSLPVGEQYF.

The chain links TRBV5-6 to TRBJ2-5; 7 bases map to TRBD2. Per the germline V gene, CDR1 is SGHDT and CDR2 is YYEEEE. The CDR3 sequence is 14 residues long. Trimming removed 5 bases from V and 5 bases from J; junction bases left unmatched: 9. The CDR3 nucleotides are TGTGCCAGCAGTCTTCAGCGGGGACCTGAGACCCAGTACTTC. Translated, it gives CASSLQRGPETQYF.

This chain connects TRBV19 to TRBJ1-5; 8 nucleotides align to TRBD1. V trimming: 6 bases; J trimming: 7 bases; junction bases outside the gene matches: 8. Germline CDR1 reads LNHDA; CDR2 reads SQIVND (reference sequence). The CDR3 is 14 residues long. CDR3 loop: CASRTQGGPQPQHF. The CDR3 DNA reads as TGTGCCAGTAGGACACAGGGGGGCCCACAGCCCCAGCATTTT.

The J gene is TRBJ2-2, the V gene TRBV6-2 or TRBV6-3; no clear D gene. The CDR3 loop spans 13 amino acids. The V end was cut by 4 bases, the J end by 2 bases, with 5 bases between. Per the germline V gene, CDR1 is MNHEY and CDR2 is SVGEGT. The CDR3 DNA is TGTGCCAGCAGTTCGCCTAACACCGGGGAGCTGTTTTTT. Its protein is CASSSPNTGELFF.

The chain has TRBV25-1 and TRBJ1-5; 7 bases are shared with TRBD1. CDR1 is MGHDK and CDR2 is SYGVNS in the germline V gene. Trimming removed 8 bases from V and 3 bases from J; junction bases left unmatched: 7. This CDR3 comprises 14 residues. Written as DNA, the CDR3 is TGTGCCAGCCGTCAGACAGGGCACAATCAGCCCCAGCATTTT. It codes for CASRQTGHNQPQHF.

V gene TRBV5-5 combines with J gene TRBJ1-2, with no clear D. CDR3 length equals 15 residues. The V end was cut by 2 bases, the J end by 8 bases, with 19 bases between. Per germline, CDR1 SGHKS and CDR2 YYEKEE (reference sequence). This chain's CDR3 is CASSFRRGRGGGYTF. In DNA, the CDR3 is TGTGCCAGCAGCTTTAGACGAGGGCGCGGTGGGGGCTACACCTTC.

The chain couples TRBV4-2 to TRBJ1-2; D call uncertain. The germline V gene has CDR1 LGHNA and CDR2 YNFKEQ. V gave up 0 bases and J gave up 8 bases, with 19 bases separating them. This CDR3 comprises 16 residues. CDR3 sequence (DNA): TGTGCCAGCAGCCAAGATTTGGACGCCGGTGAGAAAGGCTACACCTTC. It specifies CASSQDLDAGEKGYTF.

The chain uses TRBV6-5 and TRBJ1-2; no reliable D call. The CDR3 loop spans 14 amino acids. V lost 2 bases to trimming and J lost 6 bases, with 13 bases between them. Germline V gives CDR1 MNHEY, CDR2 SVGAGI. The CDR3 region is CASSYRTERDGYTF. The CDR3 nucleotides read TGTGCCAGCAGTTACAGAACCGAAAGGGATGGCTACACCTTC.

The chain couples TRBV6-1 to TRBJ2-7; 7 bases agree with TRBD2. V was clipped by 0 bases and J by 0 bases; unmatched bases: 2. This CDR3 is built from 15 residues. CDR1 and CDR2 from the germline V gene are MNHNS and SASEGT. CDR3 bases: TGTGCCAGCAGTGAAGCGGGACTACCCTCCTACGAGCAGTACTTC. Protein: CASSEAGLPSYEQYF.

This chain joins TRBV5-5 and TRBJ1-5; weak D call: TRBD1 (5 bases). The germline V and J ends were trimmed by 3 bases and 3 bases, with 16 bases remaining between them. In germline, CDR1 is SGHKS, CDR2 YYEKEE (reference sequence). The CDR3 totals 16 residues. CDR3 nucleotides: TGTGCCAGCAGCTCGGTGCCGCCAGGGTACAATCAGCCCCAGCATTTT. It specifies CASSSVPPGYNQPQHF.

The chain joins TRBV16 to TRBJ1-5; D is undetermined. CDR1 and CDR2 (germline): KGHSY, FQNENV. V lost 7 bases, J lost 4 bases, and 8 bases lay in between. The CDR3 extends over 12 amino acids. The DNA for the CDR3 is TGTGCCAGCACCCATTCGAATCAGCCCCAGCATTTT. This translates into CASTHSNQPQHF.

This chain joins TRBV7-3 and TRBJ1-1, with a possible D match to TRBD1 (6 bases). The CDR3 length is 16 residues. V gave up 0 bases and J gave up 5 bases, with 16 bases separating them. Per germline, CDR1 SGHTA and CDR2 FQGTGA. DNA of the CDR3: TGTGCCAGCAGCTTAACCACAGGGCTACCTTTAACTGAAGCTTTCTTT. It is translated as CASSLTTGLPLTEAFF.

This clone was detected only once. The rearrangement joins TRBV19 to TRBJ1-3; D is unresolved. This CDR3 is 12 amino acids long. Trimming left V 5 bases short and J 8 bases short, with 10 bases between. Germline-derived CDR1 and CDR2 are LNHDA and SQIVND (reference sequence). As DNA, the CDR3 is TGTGCCAGTAGTCCCGACACCTACACCATATATTTT. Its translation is CASSPDTYTIYF.

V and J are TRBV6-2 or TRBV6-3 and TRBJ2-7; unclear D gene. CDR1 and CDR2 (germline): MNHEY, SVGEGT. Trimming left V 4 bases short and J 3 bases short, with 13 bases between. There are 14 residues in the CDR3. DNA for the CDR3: TGTGCCAGCAGTTGGCCCCTTCCAGTCTACGAGCAGTACTTC. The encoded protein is CASSWPLPVYEQYF.

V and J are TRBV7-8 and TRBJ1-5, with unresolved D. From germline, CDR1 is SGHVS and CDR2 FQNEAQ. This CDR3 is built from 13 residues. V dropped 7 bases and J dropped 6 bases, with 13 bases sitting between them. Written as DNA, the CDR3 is TGTGCCAGCACCCGTGGGGTTGGTCAGCCCCAGCATTTT. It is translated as CASTRGVGQPQHF.

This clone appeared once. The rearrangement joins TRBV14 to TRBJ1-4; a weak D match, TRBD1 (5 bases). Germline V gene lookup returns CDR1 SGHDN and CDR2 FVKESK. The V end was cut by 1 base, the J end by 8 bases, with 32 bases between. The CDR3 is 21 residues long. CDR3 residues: CASSQGFGRFPRVGVREKLFF. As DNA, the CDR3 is TGTGCCAGCAGCCAAGGCTTCGGTCGTTTCCCTCGGGTGGGGGTGAGGGAAAAACTGTTTTTT.

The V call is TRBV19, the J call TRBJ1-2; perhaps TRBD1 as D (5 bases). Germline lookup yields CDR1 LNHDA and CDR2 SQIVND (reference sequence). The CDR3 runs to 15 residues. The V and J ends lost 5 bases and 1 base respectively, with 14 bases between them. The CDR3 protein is CASSPLDSFNYGYTF. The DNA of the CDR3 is TGTGCCAGTAGTCCCCTCGACAGCTTTAACTATGGCTACACCTTC.

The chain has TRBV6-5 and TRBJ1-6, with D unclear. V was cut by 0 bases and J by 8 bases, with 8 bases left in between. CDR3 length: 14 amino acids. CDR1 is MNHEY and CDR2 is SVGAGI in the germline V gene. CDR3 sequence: CASSYSEEYSPLHF. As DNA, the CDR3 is TGTGCCAGCAGTTACTCGGAGGAATATTCACCCCTCCACTTT.

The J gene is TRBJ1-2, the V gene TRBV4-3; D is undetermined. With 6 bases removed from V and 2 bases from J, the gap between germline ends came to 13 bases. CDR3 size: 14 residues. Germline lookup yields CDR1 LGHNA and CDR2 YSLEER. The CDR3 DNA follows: TGCGCCAGCAGTCCAGCCCGCGGAAACTATGGCTACACCTTC. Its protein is CASSPARGNYGYTF.

The CDR3 reads CASRTGVEETQYF. The CDR3 bases are TGTGCCAGTAGGACAGGGGTGGAAGAGACCCAGTACTTC. The chain uses TRBV19 and TRBJ2-5, with 8 nucleotides matching TRBD1. Germline V lookup: CDR1 LNHDA, CDR2 SQIVND (reference sequence). The CDR3 has 13 amino acids. Unmatched junction bases numbered 3, after V lost 6 bases and J lost 3 bases.

CDR3 protein: CASSPRTGGYGYTF. The CDR3, as DNA: TGTGCCAGCAGCCCCAGGACGGGGGGCTATGGCTACACCTTC. The rearrangement joins TRBV3-1 (or the pseudogene TRBV3-2) to TRBJ1-2; a possible D gene is TRBD1 (5 bases). The length of the CDR3 is 14 residues. Trimming removed 4 bases from V and 4 bases from J, with 13 bases in between. Germline V gene data show CDR1 as LGHDT and CDR2 as YNNKEL (reference sequence).

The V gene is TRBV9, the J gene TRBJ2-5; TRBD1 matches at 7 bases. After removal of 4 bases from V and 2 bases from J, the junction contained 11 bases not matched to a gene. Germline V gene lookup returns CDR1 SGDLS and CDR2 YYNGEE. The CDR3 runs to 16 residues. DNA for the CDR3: TGTGCCAGCAGCAGACGAGGACAGGCTCTACAAGAGACCCAGTACTTC. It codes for CASSRRGQALQETQYF.

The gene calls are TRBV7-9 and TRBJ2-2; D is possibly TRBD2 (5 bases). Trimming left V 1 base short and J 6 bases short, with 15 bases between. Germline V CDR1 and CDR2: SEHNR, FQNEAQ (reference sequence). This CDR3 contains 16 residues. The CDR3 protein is CASSLVDRERAGELFF. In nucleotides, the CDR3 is TGTGCCAGCAGCTTAGTCGATAGGGAGCGCGCCGGGGAGCTGTTTTTT.

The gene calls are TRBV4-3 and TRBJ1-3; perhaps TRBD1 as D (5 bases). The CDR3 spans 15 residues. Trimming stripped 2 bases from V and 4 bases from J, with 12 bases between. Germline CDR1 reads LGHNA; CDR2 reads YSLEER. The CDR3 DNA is TGCGCCAGCAGCCAATCAAGGGGCTTGGGAAACACCATATATTTT. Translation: CASSQSRGLGNTIYF.

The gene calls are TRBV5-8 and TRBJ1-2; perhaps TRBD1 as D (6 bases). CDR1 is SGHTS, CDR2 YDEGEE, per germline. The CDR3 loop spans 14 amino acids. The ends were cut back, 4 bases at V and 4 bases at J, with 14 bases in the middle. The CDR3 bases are TGTGCCAGCAGCATGGGACAACCGACCTATGGCTACACCTTC. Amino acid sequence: CASSMGQPTYGYTF.

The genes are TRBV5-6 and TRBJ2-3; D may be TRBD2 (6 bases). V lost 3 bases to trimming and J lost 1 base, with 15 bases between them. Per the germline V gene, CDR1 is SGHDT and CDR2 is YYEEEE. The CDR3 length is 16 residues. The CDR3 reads CASSSRLGRGTDTQYF. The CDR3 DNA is TGTGCCAGCAGCTCCCGACTAGGTAGGGGCACAGATACGCAGTATTTT.

The CDR3 sequence is CASSVAPGANYEQYF. The DNA for the CDR3 is TGTGCCAGCAGCGTAGCCCCAGGGGCTAACTACGAGCAGTACTTC. The chain joins TRBV9 to TRBJ2-7, with a possible D match to TRBD1 (6 bases). Germline V CDR1 and CDR2: SGDLS, YYNGEE. This CDR3 spans 15 amino acids. Trimming pared 0 bases from V and 3 bases from J, leaving 13 bases between.

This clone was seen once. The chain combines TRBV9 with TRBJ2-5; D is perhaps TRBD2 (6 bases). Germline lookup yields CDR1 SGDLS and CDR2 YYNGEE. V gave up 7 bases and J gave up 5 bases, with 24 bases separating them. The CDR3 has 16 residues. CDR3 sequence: CASSRSYSSVYETQYF. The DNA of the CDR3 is TGTGCCAGCTCCCGCTCTTATTCTAGCGTATATGAGACCCAGTACTTC.

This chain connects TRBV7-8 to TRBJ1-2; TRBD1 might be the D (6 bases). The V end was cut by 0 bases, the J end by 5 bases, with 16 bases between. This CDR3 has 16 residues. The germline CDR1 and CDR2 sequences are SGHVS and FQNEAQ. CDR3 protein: CASSLAPTATGYGYTF. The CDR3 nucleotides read TGTGCCAGCAGCTTAGCCCCCACCGCGACAGGTTATGGCTACACCTTC.